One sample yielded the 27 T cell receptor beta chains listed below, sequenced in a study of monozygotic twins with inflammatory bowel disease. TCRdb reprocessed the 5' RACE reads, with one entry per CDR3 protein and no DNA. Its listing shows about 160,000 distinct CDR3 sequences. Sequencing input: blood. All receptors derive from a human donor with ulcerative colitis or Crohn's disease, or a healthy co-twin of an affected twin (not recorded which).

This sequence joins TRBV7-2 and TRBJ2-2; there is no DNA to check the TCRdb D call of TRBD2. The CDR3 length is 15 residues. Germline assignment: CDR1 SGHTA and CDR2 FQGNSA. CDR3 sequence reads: CASSLRGADTGELFF.

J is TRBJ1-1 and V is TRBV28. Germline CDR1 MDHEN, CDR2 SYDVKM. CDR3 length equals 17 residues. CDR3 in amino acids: CASSSPLGLQGDTEAFF.

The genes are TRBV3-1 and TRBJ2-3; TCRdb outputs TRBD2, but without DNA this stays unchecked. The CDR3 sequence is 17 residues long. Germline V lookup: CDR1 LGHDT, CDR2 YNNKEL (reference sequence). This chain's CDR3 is CASSPFTTSGSGDTQYF.

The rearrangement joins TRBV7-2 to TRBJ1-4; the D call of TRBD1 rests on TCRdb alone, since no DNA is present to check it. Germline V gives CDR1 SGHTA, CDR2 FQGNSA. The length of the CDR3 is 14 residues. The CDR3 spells CASSTRPGSEKLFF.

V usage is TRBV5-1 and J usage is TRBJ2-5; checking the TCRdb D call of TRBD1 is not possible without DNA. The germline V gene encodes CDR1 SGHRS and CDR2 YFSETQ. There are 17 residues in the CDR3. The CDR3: CASSLVPAGTPQETQYF.

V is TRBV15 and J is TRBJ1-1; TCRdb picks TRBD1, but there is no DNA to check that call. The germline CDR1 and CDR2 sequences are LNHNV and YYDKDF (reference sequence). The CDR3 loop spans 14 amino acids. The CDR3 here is CATSRDWSDSETFF.

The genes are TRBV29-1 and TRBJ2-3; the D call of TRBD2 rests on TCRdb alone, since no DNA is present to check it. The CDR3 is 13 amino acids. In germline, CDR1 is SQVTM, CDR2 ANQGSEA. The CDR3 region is CSTRAGSTDTQYF.

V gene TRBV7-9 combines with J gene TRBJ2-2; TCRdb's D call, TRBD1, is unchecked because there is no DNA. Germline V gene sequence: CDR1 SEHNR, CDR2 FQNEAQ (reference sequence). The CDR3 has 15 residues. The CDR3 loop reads CASSLGAGRTGELFF.

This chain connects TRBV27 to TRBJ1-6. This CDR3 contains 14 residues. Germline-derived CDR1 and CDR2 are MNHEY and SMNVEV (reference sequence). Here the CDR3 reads CASSLRDYNSPLHF.

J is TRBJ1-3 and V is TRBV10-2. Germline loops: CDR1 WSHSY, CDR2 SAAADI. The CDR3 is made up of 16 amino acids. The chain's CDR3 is CASREYGPLSGNTIYF.

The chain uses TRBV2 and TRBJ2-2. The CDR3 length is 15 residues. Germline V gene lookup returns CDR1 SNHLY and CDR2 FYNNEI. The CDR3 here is CASSGEGSYTGELFF.

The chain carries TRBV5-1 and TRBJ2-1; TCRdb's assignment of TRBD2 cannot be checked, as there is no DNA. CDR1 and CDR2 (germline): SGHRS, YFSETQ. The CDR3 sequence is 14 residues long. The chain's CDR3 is CATRLTEGLDEQFF.

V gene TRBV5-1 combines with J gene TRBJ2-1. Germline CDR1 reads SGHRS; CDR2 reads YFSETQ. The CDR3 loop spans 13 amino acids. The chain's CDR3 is CASSMIRGNEQFF. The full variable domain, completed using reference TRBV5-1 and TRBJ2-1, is KAGVTQTPRYLIKTRGQQVTLSCSPISGHRSVSWYQQTPGQGLQFLFEYFSETQRNKGNFPGRFSGRQFSNSRSEMNVSTLELGDSALYLCASSMIRGNEQFFGPGTRLTVL.

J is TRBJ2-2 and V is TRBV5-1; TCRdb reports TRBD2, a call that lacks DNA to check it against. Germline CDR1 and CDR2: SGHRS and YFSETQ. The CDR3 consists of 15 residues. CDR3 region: CASSPTSENTGELFF.

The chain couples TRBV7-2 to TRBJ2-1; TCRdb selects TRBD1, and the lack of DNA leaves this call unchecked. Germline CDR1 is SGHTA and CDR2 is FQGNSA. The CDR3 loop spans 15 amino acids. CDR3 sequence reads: CASSLAPDTYNEQFF. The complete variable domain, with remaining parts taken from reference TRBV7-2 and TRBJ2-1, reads GAGVSQSPSNKVTEKGKDVELRCDPISGHTALYWYRQSLGQGLEFLIYFQGNSAPDKSGLPSDRFSAERTGGSVSTLTIQRTQQEDSAVYLCASSLAPDTYNEQFFGPGTRLTVL.

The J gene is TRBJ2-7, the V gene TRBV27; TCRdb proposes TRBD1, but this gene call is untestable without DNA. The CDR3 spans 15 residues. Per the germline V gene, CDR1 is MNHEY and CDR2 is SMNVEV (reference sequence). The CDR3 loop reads CASSYGGGYSYEQYF.

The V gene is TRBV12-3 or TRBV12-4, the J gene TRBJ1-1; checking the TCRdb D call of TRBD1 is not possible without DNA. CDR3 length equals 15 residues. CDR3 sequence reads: CASSLPGGQNTEAFF.

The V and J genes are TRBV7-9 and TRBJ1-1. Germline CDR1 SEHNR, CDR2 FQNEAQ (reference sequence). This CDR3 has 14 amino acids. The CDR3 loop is CASSSTGPRTEAFF. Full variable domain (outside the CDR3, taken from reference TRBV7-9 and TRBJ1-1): DTGVSQNPRHKITKRGQNVTFRCDPISEHNRLYWYRQTLGQGPEFLTYFQNEAQLEKSRLLSDRFSAERPKGSFSTLEIQRTEQGDSAMYLCASSSTGPRTEAFFGQGTRLTVV.

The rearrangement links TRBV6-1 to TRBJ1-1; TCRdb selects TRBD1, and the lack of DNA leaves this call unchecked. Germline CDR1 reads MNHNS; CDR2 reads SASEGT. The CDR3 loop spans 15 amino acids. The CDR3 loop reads CASSATGGQDTEAFF.

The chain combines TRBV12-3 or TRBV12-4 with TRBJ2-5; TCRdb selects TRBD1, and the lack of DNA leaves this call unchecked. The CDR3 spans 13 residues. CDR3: CASRFTGDETQYF.

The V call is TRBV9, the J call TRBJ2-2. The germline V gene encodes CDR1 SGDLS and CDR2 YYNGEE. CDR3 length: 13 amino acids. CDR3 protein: CASSVSVAGELFF.

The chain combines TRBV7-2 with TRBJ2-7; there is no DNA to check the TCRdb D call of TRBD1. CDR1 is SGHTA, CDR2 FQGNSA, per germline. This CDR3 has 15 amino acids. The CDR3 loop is CASSLGPGHNYEQYF. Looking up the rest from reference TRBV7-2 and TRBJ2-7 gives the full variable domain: GAGVSQSPSNKVTEKGKDVELRCDPISGHTALYWYRQSLGQGLEFLIYFQGNSAPDKSGLPSDRFSAERTGGSVSTLTIQRTQQEDSAVYLCASSLGPGHNYEQYFGPGTRLTVT.

CDR3 amino acids: CAISDQQRGVEGCYF. The chain carries TRBV10-3 and TRBJ2-5; the TRBD2 assignment by TCRdb is unverifiable without DNA. CDR1 is ENHRY, CDR2 SYGVKD, per germline. The CDR3 contains 15 residues.

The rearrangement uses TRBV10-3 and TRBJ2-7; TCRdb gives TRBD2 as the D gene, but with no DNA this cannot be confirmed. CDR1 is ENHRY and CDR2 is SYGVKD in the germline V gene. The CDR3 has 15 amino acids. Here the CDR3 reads CAISEGTSGGYEQYF.

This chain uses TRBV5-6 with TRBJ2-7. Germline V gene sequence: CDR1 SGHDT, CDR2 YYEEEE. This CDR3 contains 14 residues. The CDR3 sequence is CASSLAPTSYEQYF.

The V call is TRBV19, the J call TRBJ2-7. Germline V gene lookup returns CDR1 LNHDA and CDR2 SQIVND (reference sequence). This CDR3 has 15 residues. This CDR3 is CASSTTARPPYEQYF.

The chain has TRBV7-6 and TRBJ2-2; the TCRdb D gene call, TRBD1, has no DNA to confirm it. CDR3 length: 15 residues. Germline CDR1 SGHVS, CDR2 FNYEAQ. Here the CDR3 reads CASSLSGENTGELFF.